In its sample, the clone carrying this T cell receptor beta chain was seen a few times. The antigen is not known. This specimen belongs to a study of blood T cells in healthy people across ages. Points from the study as a whole: Investigators viewed diversity estimates from one million T cells as underestimates, the study reported. Roughly linear declines in TCR beta diversity per million T cells occurred with age. A greater number of naive CD4+ cells and higher diversity distinguished long-lived donors from aged donors. It was not possible, with unsorted PBMCs, to conclusively compare naive and antigen-experienced cells.

Primed by a sample-barcoded 5' primer and a J-beta primer mix, a second PCR proceeded for about 7 to 11 cycles. TCRdb reprocessed the 5' RACE reads via MiXCR and lists one record per CDR3 protein. This sample has roughly 730,000 distinct CDR3 sequences; roughly three fifths occur once, and the top ten carry roughly 25%. V lost 5 bases to trimming and J lost 9 bases; unmatched junction nucleotides: 8. The CDR3 runs 14 residues. Sequenced input: blood. The rearrangement uses TRBV12-3 or TRBV12-4 and TRBJ2-1; 9 bases agree with TRBD2. This receptor was obtained from a man aged 35 to 55 in good health. Written as DNA, the CDR3 is TGTGCCAGCAGTCCTCCGGGACTAGCCAGTGAGCAGTTCTTC. Amino acids: CASSPPGLASEQFF.